This entry lists 18 T cell receptor beta chains sequenced from one sample in a study of blood T cell repertoires in COVID-19. Sequenced by immunoSEQ multiplex PCR; TCRdb stores in-frame clones only, minus some. The top ten hold 1% to 1.3% of the sample, which has about 300,000 clones, around 90% seen once. Specimen: PBMCs or T cells enriched from blood (not recorded which). These receptors all come from a woman under 40 who had recovered from COVID-19.

The chain links TRBV5-1 to TRBJ1-3; D is undetermined. V dropped 1 base and J dropped 0 bases, with 5 bases sitting between them. Germline V CDR1 and CDR2: SGHRS, YFSETQ. The CDR3 length is 14 residues. The CDR3 DNA reads as TGCGCCAGCAGCTTGTCGCGCTCTGGAAACACCATATATTTT. Encoded protein: CASSLSRSGNTIYF. Complete variable domain (other parts from reference TRBV5-1 and TRBJ1-3): KAGVTQTPRYLIKTRGQQVTLSCSPISGHRSVSWYQQTPGQGLQFLFEYFSETQRNKGNFPGRFSGRQFSNSRSEMNVSTLELGDSALYLCASSLSRSGNTIYFGEGSWLTVV.

V is TRBV24-1 and J is TRBJ2-1; TRBD1 might be the D (6 bases). V shed 4 bases and J shed 7 bases, with 19 bases lying between them. The CDR3 sequence is 16 residues long. Germline values: CDR1 KGHDR, CDR2 SFDVKD. CDR3 coding DNA: TGTGCCACCAGTGACTTCCGGGACACGAAAGTAAATGAGCAGTTCTTC. This translates into CATSDFRDTKVNEQFF.

This clone was counted a single time. V is TRBV7-9 and J is TRBJ2-2; TRBD1 is a possible D gene (5 bases). This CDR3 has 15 residues. Trimming took 4 bases from V and 6 from J, leaving 15 bases between them. In germline, CDR1 is SEHNR, CDR2 FQNEAQ (reference sequence). CDR3 nucleotide sequence: TGTGCCAGCAGCTCCCCGGAAAAGGGGCCCGGGGAGCTGTTTTTT. Its protein is CASSSPEKGPGELFF.

The chain employs TRBV28 and TRBJ2-3, with 11 nucleotides matching TRBD2. V was clipped by 5 bases and J by 2 bases; unmatched bases: 9. The length of the CDR3 is 17 residues. CDR1 and CDR2 from the germline V gene are MDHEN and SYDVKM. The CDR3 loop reads CASSLQGLAEYTDTQYF. CDR3 DNA sequence: TGTGCCAGCAGTCTCCAGGGACTAGCGGAATACACAGATACGCAGTATTTT.

The V and J genes are TRBV30 and TRBJ1-5; D is possibly TRBD1 (5 bases). Germline V CDR1 and CDR2: GTSNPN, SVGIG (reference sequence). This CDR3 is 13 amino acids long. Deletions cut 2 bases from V and 6 bases from J, with 11 bases between. The CDR3 sequence is CAWSTQGIQPQHF. CDR3 in DNA: TGTGCCTGGAGTACCCAGGGAATTCAGCCCCAGCATTTT.

This rearrangement joins TRBV7-2 to TRBJ2-7; D possibly corresponds to TRBD2 (6 bases). Germline CDR1 and CDR2: SGHTA and FQGNSA. With 1 base removed from V and 0 bases from J, the gap between germline ends came to 19 bases. This CDR3 contains 18 residues. The CDR3 reads CASSLVKGLLPSSYEQYF. CDR3 DNA sequence: TGTGCCAGCAGCTTAGTAAAGGGACTCCTTCCCAGCTCCTACGAGCAGTACTTC.

The V and J genes are TRBV15 and TRBJ2-3; D not certain. This CDR3 is 15 amino acids long. Trimming removed 3 bases from V and 1 base from J, with 11 bases in between. The germline CDR1 and CDR2 sequences are LNHNV and YYDKDF (reference sequence). CDR3 region: CATSRGRVGTDTQYF. The DNA for the CDR3 is TGTGCCACCAGCAGGGGTCGGGTGGGCACAGATACGCAGTATTTT.

This clone appeared a few times. The V and J genes are TRBV10-3 and TRBJ2-7; 7 bases line up with TRBD2. The junction had 2 bases not matched to a gene; V was cut back by 0 bases and J by 0 bases. From germline, CDR1 is ENHRY and CDR2 SYGVKD. This CDR3 has 15 amino acids. The CDR3 loop reads CAISESGGSSYEQYF. The CDR3 coding sequence is TGTGCCATCAGTGAGTCGGGCGGGAGCTCCTACGAGCAGTACTTC.

The count of this clone is one. The chain links TRBV5-1 to TRBJ2-5, with a tentative D call TRBD1 (5 bases). Germline CDR1 is SGHRS and CDR2 is YFSETQ. V was shortened by 0 bases and J by 5 bases, with 17 bases between the two germline ends. The CDR3 sequence is 16 residues long. The CDR3 nucleotides read TGCGCCAGCAGCTTGGCCCTCCAGGGATCAGGGGAGACCCAGTACTTC. It codes for CASSLALQGSGETQYF.

This clone was seen more than once but under ten times. The chain combines TRBV6-2 or TRBV6-3 with TRBJ1-1, with D perhaps matching TRBD1 (5 bases). This CDR3 is built from 11 residues. V shed 4 bases and J shed 10 bases, with 10 bases lying between them. CDR1 and CDR2 (germline): MNHEY, SVGEGT. The CDR3 protein is CASSSRRGAFF. Written as DNA, the CDR3 is TGTGCCAGCAGTTCCCGAAGGGGAGCTTTCTTT.

This clone has only a few counts. This chain links TRBV28 with TRBJ1-1; D is ambiguous. The CDR3 is 15 residues long. Trimming stripped 3 bases from V and 0 bases from J, with 11 bases between. Germline V gene lookup returns CDR1 MDHEN and CDR2 SYDVKM. CDR3 sequence reads: CASSFGLPMNTEAFF. CDR3 coding DNA: TGTGCCAGCAGTTTTGGGCTGCCGATGAACACTGAAGCTTTCTTT.

This clone is a singleton in its sample. This sequence joins TRBV21-1 and TRBJ1-1; TRBD1, the table's D call, was not compared with the DNA. TRBV21-1 represents a pseudogene. CDR3 length: 20 amino acids. The CDR3 nucleotides read TGTGCCAGCAGCAAAGGCAAAACTCACAGGGAGATGCGAATGAACACTGAAGCTTTCTTT. Its protein is CASSKGKTHREMRMNTEAFF.

The V gene is TRBV28, the J gene TRBJ1-2; 8 bases line up with TRBD1. CDR1 and CDR2 (germline): MDHEN, SYDVKM. The CDR3 runs 15 residues. Trimming took 4 bases from V and 8 from J; bases not matched to a gene: 12. CDR3 amino acids: CASSSPGGASGGYTF. CDR3 nucleotides: TGTGCCAGCAGTTCCCCAGGGGGCGCGAGTGGGGGCTACACCTTC.

This clone turned up a few times. The chain couples TRBV2 to TRBJ1-6; tentatively, D is TRBD1 (5 bases). Germline V CDR1 and CDR2: SNHLY, FYNNEI. Trimming removed 5 bases from V and 4 bases from J, with 15 bases in between. The CDR3 has 16 amino acids. The CDR3 loop is CASSTTGGAYNSPLHF. The CDR3 DNA sequence: TGTGCCAGCAGTACTACAGGAGGGGCTTATAATTCACCCCTCCACTTT.

The J gene is TRBJ1-2, the V gene TRBV19, with 8 positions matching TRBD1. The CDR3 runs 13 residues. The ends lost 8 bases at V and 3 bases at J; junction bases unmatched: 5. Germline CDR1 LNHDA, CDR2 SQIVND (reference sequence). CDR3 loop: CASGDRIYYGYTF. In DNA, the CDR3 is TGTGCCAGTGGGGACAGGATCTACTATGGCTACACCTTC.

In regard to this clone: This specimen includes other DNA sequences encoding the same CDR3. This chain uses TRBV7-3 with TRBJ2-5; a weak D match, TRBD2 (6 bases). The germline V gene encodes CDR1 SGHTA and CDR2 FQGTGA. Trimming cost V 3 bases and J 1 base, with 6 bases left between them. The CDR3 contains 13 residues. The CDR3 region has the DNA TGTGCCAGCAGCTTGGGAGGCCAAGAGACCCAGTACTTC. It codes for CASSLGGQETQYF.

The V call is TRBV9, the J call TRBJ2-5; 11 bases are a match to TRBD1. Trimming at V came to 3 bases and at J to 6 bases, leaving 4 bases not matched to a gene. CDR1 is SGDLS, CDR2 YYNGEE, per germline. The CDR3 contains 14 residues. The CDR3 region has the DNA TGTGCCAGCAGCGAGGGACAGGGGGTAAAGACCCAGTACTTC. Translated: CASSEGQGVKTQYF.

This rearrangement joins TRBV5-6 to TRBJ1-2; the D gene is possibly TRBD1 (5 bases). Trimming left V 1 base short and J 10 bases short, with 11 bases between. This CDR3 spans 12 amino acids. Germline loops: CDR1 SGHDT, CDR2 YYEEEE. CDR3 amino acids: CASSLWDSYYTF. CDR3 bases: TGTGCCAGCAGCTTGTGGGACTCCTACTACACCTTC.